This passage covers 19 T cell receptor beta chains from one sample sequenced in a study of blood T cells in healthy people across ages. Using a J-beta primer mix together with a sample-barcoded 5' primer, a second PCR was run for roughly 7 to 11 cycles. TCRdb reprocessed the 5' RACE reads with MiXCR, giving one entry per CDR3 protein. The sample contains some 800,000 distinct CDR3 sequences, roughly 25% of which appear only once. Separately, the same data were catalogued under a study of T cells of mothers and their children.

Input material: blood. These receptor sequences come from a boy aged 5-17 years in good health.

There are a few counts of this clonotype. The chain is built from TRBV6-1 and TRBJ2-5; D remains unclear. V shed 0 bases and J shed 5 bases, with 10 bases lying between them. The CDR3 has 14 residues. Per the germline V gene, CDR1 is MNHNS and CDR2 is SASEGT. As DNA, the CDR3 is TGTGCCAGCAGTGAAGCCAAGGGAAGGGAGACCCAGTACTTC. Its protein is CASSEAKGRETQYF.

Details on this clonotype: A junction boundary mismatches the germline segment, possibly from a read error. The J gene is TRBJ1-1, the V gene TRBV29-1; 7 nucleotides align to TRBD1. In germline, CDR1 is SQVTM, CDR2 ANQGSEA. This CDR3 is built from 13 residues. CDR3 sequence: CSVSRQGDTEAFF. In DNA, the CDR3 is TGCAGCGTAAGCCGACAGGGTGACACTGAGGCTTTCTTT.

The chain is built from TRBV7-9 and TRBJ2-5; no clear D. Germline CDR1 reads SEHNR; CDR2 reads FQNEAQ (reference sequence). V shed 2 bases and J shed 2 bases, with 12 bases lying between them. The CDR3 runs 15 residues. CDR3 in DNA: TGTGCCAGCAGCTTATCGGACCTAGGTCAAGAGACCCAGTACTTC. It translates to CASSLSDLGQETQYF.

This chain connects TRBV6-6 to TRBJ1-1; TRBD1 might be the D (5 bases). Per germline, CDR1 MNHNY and CDR2 SVGAGI (reference sequence). Trimming took 8 bases from V and 3 from J, leaving 13 bases between them. This CDR3 has 13 residues. The CDR3: CASVRVLDTEAFF. CDR3 in DNA: TGTGCCAGCGTCAGGGTTTTAGACACTGAAGCTTTCTTT.

J is TRBJ2-5 and V is TRBV4-1, with TRBD1 identical over 8 bases. Gene TRBJ2-7 matches the end of the DNA better, so the J call may be wrong. Germline V gene data show CDR1 as MGHRA and CDR2 as YSYEKL. CDR3 size: 16 residues. CDR3 amino acids: CASSPFSTGESYEQYF. The CDR3 region has the DNA TGCGCCAGCAGCCCGTTCTCGACAGGGGAGTCCTACGAGCAGTACTTC.

The genes are TRBV2 and TRBJ1-2, with D maybe TRBD1 (6 bases). CDR3 length: 13 amino acids. The ends were cut back, 6 bases at V and 4 bases at J, with 12 bases in the middle. CDR1 and CDR2 from the germline V gene are SNHLY and FYNNEI. The CDR3 sequence is CASRRGDLYGYTF. The CDR3 DNA sequence: TGTGCCAGCAGAAGGGGGGACCTCTATGGCTACACCTTC.

Only a few counts were recorded for this clonotype. The rearrangement joins TRBV28 to TRBJ2-5; 7 bases are shared with TRBD2. Trimming cost V 4 bases and J 5 bases; bases outside gene matches: 10. CDR1 is MDHEN, CDR2 SYDVKM, per germline. The CDR3 has 15 residues. CDR3 residues: CASSSATSYLETQYF. CDR3 DNA sequence: TGTGCCAGCAGTTCCGCGACTAGCTATTTGGAGACCCAGTACTTC. The whole variable domain, remainder taken from reference TRBV28 and TRBJ2-5, is DVKVTQSSRYLVKRTGEKVFLECVQDMDHENMFWYRQDPGLGLRLIYFSYDVKMKEKGDIPEGYSVSREKKERFSLILESASTNQTSMYLCASSSATSYLETQYFGPGTRLLVL.

The V and J genes are TRBV29-1 and TRBJ2-5; D remains unclear. The J call is doubtful: the DNA matches TRBJ2-7 better. Germline values: CDR1 SQVTM, CDR2 ANQGSEA. This CDR3 is 13 amino acids long. The DNA for the CDR3 is TGCAGCATAGTAGGCCAGAGCCCCTACGAGCAGTACTTC. It codes for CSIVGQSPYEQYF.

This chain joins TRBV4-1 and TRBJ2-7; D is unresolved. V lost 0 bases to trimming and J lost 7 bases, with 13 bases between them. CDR3 length equals 14 residues. The germline CDR1 and CDR2 sequences are MGHRA and YSYEKL. The CDR3 nucleotides read TGCGCCAGCAGCCAAGAAGTCGCGGTGTCGGAGCAGTACTTC. Its translation is CASSQEVAVSEQYF.

This clonotype was observed a handful of times. The V call is TRBV28, the J call TRBJ2-3; 10 bases line up with TRBD1. The CDR3 is made up of 16 amino acids. With 7 bases clipped from V and 0 bases from J, the junction kept 7 bases outside the gene matches. Germline assignment: CDR1 MDHEN and CDR2 SYDVKM. The CDR3 DNA follows: TGTGCCAGCACCCCGACAGGGGGCTTCAGCACAGATACGCAGTATTTT. Its protein is CASTPTGGFSTDTQYF.

This clonotype came up a few times. The V and J genes are TRBV4-2 and TRBJ2-1, with D possibly TRBD2 on 5 matching bases. The length of the CDR3 is 18 residues. Trimming cost V 0 bases and J 6 bases, with 21 bases left between them. The germline V gene has CDR1 LGHNA and CDR2 YNFKEQ. The CDR3 region has the DNA TGTGCCAGCAGCCAAGAAGGCCTAGCAGGTCCGATCCCCAATGAGCAGTTCTTC. Its translation: CASSQEGLAGPIPNEQFF.

The sample holds one count of this clonotype. This chain's CDR3 is CASSEPGQVNEKLFF. CDR3 nucleotide sequence: TGTGCCAGCAGTGAACCGGGACAGGTTAATGAAAAACTGTTTTTT. The V and J genes are TRBV6-1 and TRBJ1-4, with 8 bases identical to TRBD1. After removal of 2 bases from V and 4 bases from J, the junction contained 3 bases not matched to a gene. In germline, CDR1 is MNHNS, CDR2 SASEGT. The CDR3 contains 15 residues.

V is TRBV27 and J is TRBJ2-7; possibly TRBD2 for D (5 bases). Germline CDR1 and CDR2: MNHEY and SMNVEV (reference sequence). The CDR3 length is 13 residues. V gave up 5 bases and J gave up 6 bases, with 14 bases separating them. Written as DNA, the CDR3 is TGTGCCAGCAGTGCAACTAGGTCTGGCGAGCAGTACTTC. This gives the protein CASSATRSGEQYF.

This clonotype was seen a few times. The CDR3 DNA follows: TGTGCCAGCAGCTTTAGGGGGGGGGGCAACACAGATACGCAGTATTTT. It yields the protein CASSFRGGGNTDTQYF. The chain uses TRBV7-2 and TRBJ2-3; TRBD2 might be the D (7 bases). Germline assignment: CDR1 SGHTA and CDR2 FQGNSA. With 3 bases removed from V and 2 bases from J, the gap between germline ends came to 15 bases. The CDR3 covers 16 residues. Filled out from reference TRBV7-2 and TRBJ2-3, the complete variable domain reads GAGVSQSPSNKVTEKGKDVELRCDPISGHTALYWYRQSLGQGLEFLIYFQGNSAPDKSGLPSDRFSAERTGGSVSTLTIQRTQQEDSAVYLCASSFRGGGNTDTQYFGPGTRLTVL.

Only a few counts were recorded for this clonotype. The rearrangement joins TRBV20-1 to TRBJ1-1, with a tentative D call TRBD1 (6 bases). Trimming removed 3 bases from V and 5 bases from J, with 10 bases in between. Germline V gives CDR1 DFQATT, CDR2 SNEGSKA (reference sequence). CDR3 length equals 12 residues. The CDR3: CSASRGKTEAFF. CDR3 sequence (DNA): TGCAGTGCTAGCAGGGGAAAAACTGAAGCTTTCTTT.

This clonotype was observed a handful of times. The rearrangement links TRBV7-2 to TRBJ2-1; possible D gene TRBD2, 6 bases. Per the germline V gene, CDR1 is SGHTA and CDR2 is FQGNSA. The CDR3 covers 15 residues. Trimming stripped 2 bases from V and 2 bases from J, with 10 bases between. The CDR3 here is CASSLSTGAYNEQFF. The DNA of the CDR3 is TGTGCCAGCAGCTTAAGTACGGGGGCCTACAATGAGCAGTTCTTC.

This clonotype was counted only a few times. This chain uses TRBV20-1 with TRBJ2-2, with 7 bases that match TRBD1. The germline CDR1 and CDR2 sequences are DFQATT and SNEGSKA (reference sequence). CDR3 length: 15 amino acids. Germline trimming cut 0 bases from V and 3 bases from J; bases unmatched to any gene: 4. In DNA form, the CDR3 reads TGCAGTGCTAGAGATCTAAGGGGGCACACCGGGGAGCTGTTTTTT. Encoded protein: CSARDLRGHTGELFF.

This rearrangement joins TRBV20-1 to TRBJ1-1; 8 bases are a match to TRBD1. The J segment lost 8 bases and the V segment lost 4 bases, leaving 6 bases of the junction unmatched. This CDR3 spans 12 amino acids. Germline V gene sequence: CDR1 DFQATT, CDR2 SNEGSKA (reference sequence). The CDR3 loop reads CSATLTGGEAFF. The CDR3 nucleotides are TGCAGTGCTACCCTCACAGGGGGGGAAGCTTTCTTT.

This clonotype was seen a handful of times. The J gene is TRBJ1-1, the V gene TRBV11-2; D remains unclear. Germline V CDR1 and CDR2: SGHAT, FQNNGV. V was clipped by 3 bases and J by 4 bases, with 12 bases between them. CDR3 size: 14 residues. The CDR3 region is CASSLTTALTEAFF. The CDR3 bases are TGTGCCAGCAGCTTGACAACCGCTCTCACTGAAGCTTTCTTT.